The entry that follows covers one T cell receptor beta chain sequence. Its antigen is as yet unknown. The data originate from a study of response to subunit inactivated influenza vaccine. The CDR3 is made up of 14 amino acids. V was clipped by 5 bases and J by 4 bases, with 14 bases between them. Study results and caveats: A suggestion made by the authors is that each seasonal influenza vaccination recruits few new T cells.

TCRdb itself ran the RT-PCR reads through MiXCR, one entry per CDR3 protein. The sample has 300,000 to 350,000 distinct CDR3 sequences; approximately 21% are singletons. This sequence joins TRBV12-3 or TRBV12-4 and TRBJ2-5, with D possibly being TRBD1 (5 bases). This specimen consisted of PBMCs from blood, obtained approximately 20 months after vaccination. The TCR originated in a man aged 50-75 years who received an inactivated influenza vaccine. The DNA for the CDR3 is TGTGCCAGCAGTCTCAGGGAATTTGGAGAGACCCAGTACTTC. Encoded protein: CASSLREFGETQYF.